The next 13 T cell receptor beta chains were all read from a single sample in a study of cytomegalovirus exposure and HLA in healthy donors. The PCR used 60 Vbeta and 13 Jbeta primers. Assay: immunoSEQ multiplex PCR; the TCRdb copy retains only in-frame clones and omits some. The sample yields about 81,000 clones, around four fifths seen once. Input material: PBMCs. These receptors were taken from a man aged 50-60 years in good health and CMV-seropositive.

V usage is TRBV14 and J usage is TRBJ2-3, with D unresolved. Germline lookup yields CDR1 SGHDN and CDR2 FVKESK. V was cut by 4 bases and J by 6 bases, with 5 bases left in between. The CDR3 extends over 11 amino acids. CDR3: CASSLLDTQYF. The CDR3 DNA reads TGTGCCAGCAGCCTCCTGGATACGCAGTATTTT.

This clone was seen just once. The chain joins TRBV21-1 to TRBJ1-1. TRBV21-1 is designated a pseudogene. The CDR3 runs 15 residues. The CDR3 bases are TGTGCCAGCAGCAGTGAGACACTAGGGCACACTGAAGCTTTCTTT. Translation gives CASSSETLGHTEAFF.

This clone has more than one count but fewer than ten. This rearrangement joins TRBV2 to TRBJ2-1; 11 bases align to TRBD2. This CDR3 comprises 15 residues. V lost 6 bases and J lost 3; bases outside the gene matches: 4. The germline V gene encodes CDR1 SNHLY and CDR2 FYNNEI. The CDR3 loop reads CASSRLAGLYNEQFF. In DNA form, the CDR3 reads TGTGCCAGCAGCCGACTAGCGGGGCTCTACAATGAGCAGTTCTTC.

The chain has TRBV11-3 and TRBJ2-1; 10 positions agree with TRBD2. Germline V lookup: CDR1 SGHNT, CDR2 YENEEA. The CDR3 runs to 14 residues. The V segment lost 4 bases and the J segment 9 bases; nucleotides outside the gene matches: 6. The CDR3 reads CASSSLAGVGEQFF. DNA of the CDR3: TGTGCCAGCAGCTCCCTAGCGGGAGTAGGTGAGCAGTTCTTC.

The V call is TRBV5-1, the J call TRBJ2-3; D uncertain. CDR1 and CDR2 from the germline V gene are SGHRS and YFSETQ. V lost 1 base and J 4 bases, leaving 10 bases between the germline ends. The CDR3 is made up of 14 amino acids. The CDR3 sequence: CASSLSFSSDTQYF. CDR3 in DNA: TGCGCCAGCAGCTTGTCCTTCTCTTCAGATACGCAGTATTTT.

The chain combines TRBV7-2 with TRBJ2-1; D might be TRBD2 (5 bases). The CDR3 length is 12 residues. Trimming shortened V by 1 base and J by 14 bases, and 12 bases separated the two germline ends. Per the germline V gene, CDR1 is SGHTA and CDR2 is FQGNSA. The CDR3 spells CASSLGTGLKFF. In nucleotides, the CDR3 is TGTGCCAGCAGCTTAGGGACCGGACTCAAGTTCTTC.

The rearrangement uses TRBV11-2 and TRBJ2-4; 10 bases match TRBD2. The V gene's germline CDR1 is SGHAT and CDR2 FQNNGV. The CDR3 contains 15 residues. The V gene end was trimmed by 5 bases and the J gene end by 15 bases; junction bases not matched to a gene: 16. The CDR3 nucleotides read TGTGCCAGCAGCCGGACCGGGACTAGCGTGTGGGGCAGGTACTTC. This gives the protein CASSRTGTSVWGRYF.

The J gene is TRBJ2-1, the V gene TRBV15; 16 bases align to TRBD2. This CDR3 contains 18 residues. Germline V gives CDR1 LNHNV, CDR2 YYDKDF (reference sequence). The V gene end was trimmed by 2 bases and the J gene end by 9 bases; junction bases not matched to a gene: 10. The CDR3 DNA is TGTGCCACCAGCAGAAACACCGGGACTAGCGGGAGGGCCGGTGAGCAGTTCTTC. Protein: CATSRNTGTSGRAGEQFF.

The chain uses TRBV30 and TRBJ2-1, with 10 bases fitting TRBD2. From germline, CDR1 is GTSNPN and CDR2 SVGIG (reference sequence). Germline trimming cut 0 bases from V and 12 bases from J; bases unmatched to any gene: 2. CDR3 size: 12 residues. The CDR3 region is CAWSVLAGTQFF. The DNA of the CDR3 is TGTGCCTGGAGTGTACTAGCGGGAACGCAGTTCTTC.

J is TRBJ2-1 and V is TRBV5-1; TRBD1 agrees at 8 bases. CDR3 length: 14 amino acids. The V segment lost 4 bases and the J segment 1 base; nucleotides outside the gene matches: 1. Germline CDR1 and CDR2: SGHRS and YFSETQ. CDR3 sequence: CASSTGGSYNEQFF. The CDR3 nucleotides read TGCGCCAGCAGCACAGGGGGTTCCTACAATGAGCAGTTCTTC.

This clone was counted a few times. The V gene is TRBV12-5, the J gene TRBJ2-3; weak D call: TRBD2 (6 bases). This CDR3 has 17 residues. Between the trimmed V and J ends, which lost 6 bases and 5 bases, there was a span of 24 bases. Germline V CDR1 and CDR2: LGHNT, FRNRAP. This CDR3 is CASGLKSGGVGGDTQYF. DNA for the CDR3: TGTGCTAGTGGACTCAAGTCCGGAGGGGTAGGCGGAGATACGCAGTATTTT.

This rearrangement joins TRBV7-2 to TRBJ2-4, with TRBD2 matching 16 bases. The CDR3 is 16 residues long. V was pared by 5 bases and J by 6 bases, with 4 bases of the junction left unmatched. Germline V CDR1 and CDR2: SGHTA, FQGNSA. CDR3 nucleotide sequence: TGTGCCAGCAGCCCCGGGACTAGCGGGAGGGGAAACATTCAGTACTTC. As protein: CASSPGTSGRGNIQYF.

The chain uses TRBV5-1 and TRBJ2-3; TRBD2 is a possible D gene (6 bases). The CDR3 consists of 14 residues. The germline V gene encodes CDR1 SGHRS and CDR2 YFSETQ. V was clipped by 3 bases and J by 6 bases, with 14 bases between them. CDR3 in DNA: TGCGCCAGCAGCTCGTCGGGACTCGTGGATACGCAGTATTTT. It codes for CASSSSGLVDTQYF.